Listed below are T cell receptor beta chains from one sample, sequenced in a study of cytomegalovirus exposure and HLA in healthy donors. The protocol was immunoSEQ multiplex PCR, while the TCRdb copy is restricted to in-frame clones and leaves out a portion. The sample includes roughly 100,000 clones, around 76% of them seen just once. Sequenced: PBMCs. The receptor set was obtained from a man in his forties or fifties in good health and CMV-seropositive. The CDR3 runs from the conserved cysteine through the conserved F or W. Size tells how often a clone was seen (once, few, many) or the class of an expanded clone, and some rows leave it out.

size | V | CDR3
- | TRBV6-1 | CASSPGVGQPQHF
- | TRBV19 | CASSMGQGPSEQFF
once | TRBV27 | CASSPHRGTSGSNEQFF
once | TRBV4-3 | CASSRDRGNQPQHF
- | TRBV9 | CASSGSGGATYNEQFF
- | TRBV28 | CASSLPGTSRSTDTQYF
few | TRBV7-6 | CASSVRGRDMTGELFF
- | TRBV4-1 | CASSQDRGGNTEAFF
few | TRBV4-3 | CASSQGGLHTDTQYF
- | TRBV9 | CASSVGVLYNEQFF
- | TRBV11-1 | CASSRTSGTNTGELFF
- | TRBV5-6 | CASSLMANVNTEAFF
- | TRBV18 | CASSPQGPQTPYGYTF
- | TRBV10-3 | CAISEHRGSGGNTIYF
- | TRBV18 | CASSQGQGYTEAFF
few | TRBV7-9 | CSSSLLSGSSSEQYF
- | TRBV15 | CATSRDLPGQGGEKLFF
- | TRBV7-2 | CASSSRMDTQYF
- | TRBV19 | CASRMDRYSNQPQHF
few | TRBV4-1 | CASSQEDQTGSSYEQYF
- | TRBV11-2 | CASSFGARGGAAETQYF
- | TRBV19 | CASTTGGVRSPLHF
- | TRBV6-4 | CASSDPGGTGELFF
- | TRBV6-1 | CASSEGDRGRTEAFF
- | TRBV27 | CASSSLGRGNKETQYF
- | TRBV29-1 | CSVEQGAGYTF
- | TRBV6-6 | CASSYVPRGEQYF
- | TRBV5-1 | CASSLPDRGGATNEKLFF
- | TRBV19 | CASGTFGTSGMVEQYF
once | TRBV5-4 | CASSADRNTEAFF
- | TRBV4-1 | CASSQPRLAGGNTGELFF
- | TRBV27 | CASNRGRGVSAPLHF
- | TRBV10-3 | CAISVFLAFEQYF
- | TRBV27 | CASSSSRDRARAGNTIYF
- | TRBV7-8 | CASSLRGRGVYEQYF
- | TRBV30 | CAWSVPAGAGWNEQFF
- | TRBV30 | CAWSVLALREETQYF
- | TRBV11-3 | CASSYPGGYGYTF
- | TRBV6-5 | CASGTSGISEQFF
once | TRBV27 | CASRTGLPRRPGELFF